Listed below are T cell receptor beta chains from one sample, sequenced in a study of T cell changes during pregnancy in multiple sclerosis. This table comes from immunoSEQ multiplex PCR, and its TCRdb copy is limited to in-frame clones, with some not included. The table records about 80,000 clones, 94% of them present only once. Sequencing used peripheral blood, obtained in the second trimester of pregnancy. These TCRs come from a female donor in good health, enrolled as a control in a pregnancy study. Each CDR3 is given with its conserved first and last residue. Each record gives: V gene, D gene, J gene, clone size, CDR3 DNA, CDR3 protein. D genes are given only for firm matches. Clone size is shown for a subset of rows, as once, few, many or a class of expanded clone.

>TRBV18|-|TRBJ2-5|once
TGTGCCAGCTCACGTTCTCGGGGGCAAGAGACCCAGTACTTC
CASSRSRGQETQYF
>TRBV19|-|TRBJ2-7|-
TGTGCCAGTAGTAGGGGACACGGCCTCTACGAGCAGTACTTC
CASSRGHGLYEQYF
>TRBV10-3|-|TRBJ2-5|-
TGTGCCATCGGTACTATCATTCAAGAGACCCAGTACTTC
CAIGTIIQETQYF
>TRBV28|TRBD2|TRBJ2-7|-
TGTGCCAGCAGTCTAGCGGGATCGTACGAGCAGTACTTC
CASSLAGSYEQYF
>TRBV4-2|TRBD1|TRBJ2-7|-
TGTGCCAGCAGCGCAAGACAGGGGGGGGCCTACGAGCAGTACTTC
CASSARQGGAYEQYF
>TRBV6-5|-|TRBJ1-1|-
TGTGCCAGCAGTTACGGGGGGGCACCCCATGAAGCTTTCTTT
CASSYGGAPHEAFF
>TRBV7-7|-|TRBJ2-7|-
TGTGCCCCTAAAGGGCTAGCCCGCTACGAGCAGTACTTC
CAPKGLARYEQYF
>TRBV6-5|-|TRBJ1-5|-
TGTGCCAGCAGTTCGGCCGGGCCCCAGGGACAGCCCCAGCATTTT
CASSSAGPQGQPQHF
>TRBV19|TRBD1|TRBJ2-1|-
TGTGCCAGTAGCCTCGGGACAGGGGGTTACAATGAGCAGTTCTTC
CASSLGTGGYNEQFF
>TRBV5-1|-|TRBJ2-7|-
TGCGCCAGCAGCCCCCGGGGGAAGACCTACGAGCAGTACTTC
CASSPRGKTYEQYF
>TRBV28|TRBD2|TRBJ2-3|-
TGTGCCAGCAGTTTAGGGCGGGAGGGCCTTGGAGATACGCAGTATTTT
CASSLGREGLGDTQYF
>TRBV6-6|TRBD1|TRBJ2-7|-
TGTGCCAGCAGGGACAGGTCGTCCTCCTACGAGCAGTACTTC
CASRDRSSSYEQYF
>TRBV25-1|-|TRBJ2-1|once
TGTGCCAGCAGTGGGACTGTGTACAATGAGCAGTTCTTC
CASSGTVYNEQFF
>TRBV14|-|TRBJ2-1|-
TGTGCCAGCAGCCAAGATCGTCCCCGCAATGAGCAGTTCTTC
CASSQDRPRNEQFF
>TRBV7-2|TRBD2|TRBJ2-1|-
TGTGCCAGCAGCTTAGCCGGGACTAGCGGGAGGATATTCACGAATGAGCAGTTCTTC
CASSLAGTSGRIFTNEQFF
>TRBV28|TRBD2|TRBJ2-7|-
TGTGCCAGCACCCGGACTAGCGGCTCCTACGAGCAGTACTTC
CASTRTSGSYEQYF
>TRBV2|-|TRBJ1-3|few
TGTGCCAGCAGTGCGGGAGGTGCAGCAAACACCATATATTTT
CASSAGGAANTIYF
>TRBV10-3|-|TRBJ2-5|-
TGTGCCATCACATCGGACTCAAAAGAGACCCAGTACTTC
CAITSDSKETQYF
>TRBV5-5|TRBD2|TRBJ2-5|-
TGTGCCAGCAGCTTGTCGACTAGCGAACAAGAGACCCAGTACTTC
CASSLSTSEQETQYF
>TRBV11-3|TRBD1|TRBJ2-2|-
TGTGCCAGCAGCGCCCGGGACAGGGGGACCGGGGAGCTGTTTTTT
CASSARDRGTGELFF
>TRBV7-8|TRBD1|TRBJ2-3|-
TGTGCCAGCAGCTCCTCCGGGACAGCGCAGTATTTT
CASSSSGTAQYF
>TRBV28|-|TRBJ2-2|-
TGTGCCAGCAGTTTACGCCCGAGGGGGACCGGGGAGCTGTTTTTT
CASSLRPRGTGELFF
>TRBV6-5|-|TRBJ1-3|few
TGTGCCAGCAGTGCCCATAGAACCTCTGGAAACACCATATATTTT
CASSAHRTSGNTIYF
>TRBV18|-|TRBJ2-3|-
TGTGCCAGCTCGTTGGACAAAAGTTTATTAGAGACAGATACGCAGTATTTT
CASSLDKSLLETDTQYF
>TRBV28|-|TRBJ2-7|few
TGTGCCAGCAGTTTACAGACAGCCTACGAGCAGTACTTC
CASSLQTAYEQYF
>TRBV5-1|-|TRBJ2-6|-
TGCGCCAGCAGCTTGGGACTAAAGGGTTCGGGGGCCAACGTCCTGACTTTC
CASSLGLKGSGANVLTF
>TRBV2|-|TRBJ2-7|-
TGTGCCAGCAGTGAAGCGACACCAGGGGCTGCCGAGATATACGAGCAGTACTTC
CASSEATPGAAEIYEQYF
>TRBV29-1|TRBD1|TRBJ2-7|once
TGCAGCGTTCAAGGGGGCGTCTCCTACGAGCAGTACTTC
CSVQGGVSYEQYF
>TRBV19|-|TRBJ2-1|-
TGTGCCAGTAGTATTCTATCCGGGGTCTCTTACAATGAGCAGTTCTTC
CASSILSGVSYNEQFF
>TRBV30|-|TRBJ2-7|-
TGTGCCTGGGCCCGGGACTGGATTTCCTACGAGCAGTACTTC
CAWARDWISYEQYF
>TRBV7-6|TRBD1|TRBJ2-5|once
TGTGCCAGCAGCCGGGACAGGGAAGAGACCCAGTACTTC
CASSRDREETQYF
>TRBV5-1|-|TRBJ1-2|-
TGCGCCAGCAGCTTGAGGGGCGAAGGGGGCTATGGCTACACCTTC
CASSLRGEGGYGYTF
>TRBV7-2|TRBD1|TRBJ1-5|-
TGTGCCAGCAGCTGGACAGGGGCGCGTGGGGAGCCCCAGCATTTT
CASSWTGARGEPQHF